Here is one T cell receptor (beta chain) with its context. At least ten counts were recorded for this clonotype. The antigen this receptor binds is unknown. Base qualities are not at hand, and no much larger clone is one base apart. Taken with the paper, the label for treatment or condition translates to: allogeneic hematopoietic cell transplantation with graft depleted of TCRalphabeta T cells and CD19 B cells. The transplant recipients were children given TCRalphabeta/CD19-depleted allogeneic hematopoietic cell grafts. The data derive from a study of T-cell reconstitution after alpha-beta-depleted transplantation in children (TCRdb year 2016). Study-wide context: Using TCR repertoire profiling, the study followed T-cell immune reconstitution in a quantitative way in children after TCRalphabeta/CD19-depleted allogeneic hematopoietic cell transplantation.

Receptors were amplified or captured by PCR. Sequencing was performed on an Illumina HiSeq 2500. TCR libraries were prepared with molecular barcoding, using unique molecular identifiers to normalize TCRbeta repertoire quantification. The public reads were quality trimmed at Q25 with fastp and then assembled into clones with MiXCR by TCRdb, keeping productive beta chains. Every entry covers one CDR3 protein and lists the most common genes and DNA from its rows. Here the sample has 250,000 to 300,000 distinct CDR3 sequences; around 10% occur a single time. The ten biggest clones cover around 20% of the sample. The trim is 2 bases for V and 5 bases for J, with a gap of 12 bases between the germline ends. CDR1 and CDR2 (SGHVS, FQNEAQ) derive from the germline V gene. From its cysteine to its phenylalanine, the CDR3 spans 14 amino acids. Here the CDR3 DNA is all that survives: 42 bases in frame from base 1.

Overall results and qualifications from the work: The apparently early alphabetaT-cell count recovery about two months after transplant was reportedly dependent on only several hundred rapidly expanded clones derived from non-depleted graft cells. Over subsequent months, a decline in hyperexpanded clone frequencies was noted, and after one year, T-cell counts and TCRbeta diversity were mostly ascribed to newly produced T cells. The high TCRbeta diversity at day 60 in some patients was ascribed to recipient T cells and intrathymic progenitors that had survived conditioning.

The source of this sequence is a male patient aged 2-15 years who had a stem cell transplant for chronic granulomatous disease, so the T cells may come from the graft donor. The sample consisted of peripheral blood, taken 180 days after TCRalphabeta/CD19-depleted stem cell transplant. The chain is assembled from TRBV7-8 and TRBJ2-5, and possibly TRBD1, on 5 matching bases. The nucleotides are TGTGCCAGCAGCTTAAGTATAAGGGGTGAGACCCAGTACTTC. This yields the protein CASSLSIRGETQYF. The variable domain in full, with residues beyond the CDR3 obtained from the reference TRBV7-8 and TRBJ2-5 genes, is GAGVSQSPRYKVAKRGQDVALRCDPISGHVSLFWYQQALGQGPEFLTYFQNEAQLDKSGLPSDRFFAERPEGSVSTLKIQRTQQEDSAVYLCASSLSIRGETQYFGPGTRLLVL.